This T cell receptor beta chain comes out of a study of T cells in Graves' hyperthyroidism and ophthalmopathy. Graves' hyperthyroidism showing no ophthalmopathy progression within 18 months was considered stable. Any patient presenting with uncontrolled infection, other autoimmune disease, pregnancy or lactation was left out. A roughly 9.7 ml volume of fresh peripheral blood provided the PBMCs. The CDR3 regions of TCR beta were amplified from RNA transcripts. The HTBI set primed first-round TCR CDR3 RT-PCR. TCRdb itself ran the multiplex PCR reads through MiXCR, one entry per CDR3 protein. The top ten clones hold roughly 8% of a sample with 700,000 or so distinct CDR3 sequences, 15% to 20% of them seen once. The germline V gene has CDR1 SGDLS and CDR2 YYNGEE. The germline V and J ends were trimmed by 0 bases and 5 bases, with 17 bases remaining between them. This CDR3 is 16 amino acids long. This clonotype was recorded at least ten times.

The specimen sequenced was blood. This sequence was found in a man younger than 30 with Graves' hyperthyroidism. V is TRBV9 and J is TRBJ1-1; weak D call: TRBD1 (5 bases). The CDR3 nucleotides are TGTGCCAGCAGCGTAGACCTTGGACGGGACGGAACTGAAGCTTTCTTT. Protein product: CASSVDLGRDGTEAFF.